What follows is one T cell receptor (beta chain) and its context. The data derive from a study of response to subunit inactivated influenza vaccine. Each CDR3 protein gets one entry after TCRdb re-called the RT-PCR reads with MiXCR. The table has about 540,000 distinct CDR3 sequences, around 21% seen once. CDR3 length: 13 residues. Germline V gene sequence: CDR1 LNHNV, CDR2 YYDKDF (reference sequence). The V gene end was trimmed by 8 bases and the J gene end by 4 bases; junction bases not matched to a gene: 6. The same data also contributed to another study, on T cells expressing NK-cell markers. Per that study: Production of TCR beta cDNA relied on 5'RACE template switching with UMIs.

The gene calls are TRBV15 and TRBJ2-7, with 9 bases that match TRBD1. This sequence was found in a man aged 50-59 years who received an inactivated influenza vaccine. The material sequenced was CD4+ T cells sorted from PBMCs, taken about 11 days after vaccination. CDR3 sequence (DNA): TGTGCCACCGGTAGACAGGGGGGATACGAGCAGTACTTC. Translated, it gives CATGRQGGYEQYF.